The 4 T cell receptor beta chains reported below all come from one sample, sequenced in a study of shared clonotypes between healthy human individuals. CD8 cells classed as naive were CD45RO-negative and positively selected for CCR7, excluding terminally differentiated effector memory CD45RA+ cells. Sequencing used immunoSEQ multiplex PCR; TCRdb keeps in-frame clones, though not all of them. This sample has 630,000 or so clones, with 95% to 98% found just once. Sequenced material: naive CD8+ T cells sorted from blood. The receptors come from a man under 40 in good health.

CDR3 in amino acids: CASSQGLDGYGYTF. As DNA, the CDR3 is TGCGCCAGCAGCCAGGGCCTCGACGGCTATGGCTACACCTTC. The rearrangement uses TRBV4-1 and TRBJ1-2, with D hard to call. The V gene's germline CDR1 is MGHRA and CDR2 YSYEKL. The CDR3 loop spans 14 amino acids. Trimming shortened V by 3 bases and J by 4 bases, and 12 bases separated the two germline ends.

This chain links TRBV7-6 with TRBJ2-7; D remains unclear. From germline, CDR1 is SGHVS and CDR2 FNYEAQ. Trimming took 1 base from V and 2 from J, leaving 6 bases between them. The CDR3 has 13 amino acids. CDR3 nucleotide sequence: TGTGCCAGCAGCTTAGAGGTAACCTACGAGCAGTACTTC. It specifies CASSLEVTYEQYF.

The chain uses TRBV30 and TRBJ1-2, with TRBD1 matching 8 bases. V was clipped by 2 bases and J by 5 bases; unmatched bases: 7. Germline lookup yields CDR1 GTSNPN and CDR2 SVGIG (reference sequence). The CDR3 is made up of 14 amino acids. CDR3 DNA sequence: TGTGCCTGGAGTCCGGGACAGGCACATTATGGCTACACCTTC. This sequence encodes CAWSPGQAHYGYTF.

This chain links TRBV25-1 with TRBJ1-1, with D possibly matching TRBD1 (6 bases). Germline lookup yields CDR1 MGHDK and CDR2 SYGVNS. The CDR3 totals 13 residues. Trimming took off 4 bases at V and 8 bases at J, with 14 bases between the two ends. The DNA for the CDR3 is TGTGCCAGCAGTGCGCTGGGGGCCACGGAAGCTTTCTTT. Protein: CASSALGATEAFF.